Presented here are 24 T cell receptor beta chains from one specimen sequenced in a study of chemoradiotherapy in HPV16-positive cancers. Some clones are missing from TCRdb's copy, which holds only in-frame ones; the method was immunoSEQ multiplex PCR. The table lists roughly 6,500 clones, more than 60% of them singletons. The sample in question was tumor tissue, obtained from a patient who underwent chemoradiotherapy. These receptors were obtained from a human donor with HPV-associated anogenital cancer.

The chain is built from TRBV18 and TRBJ1-1; perhaps TRBD1 as D (6 bases). Trimming removed 3 bases at V and 1 base at J, with 12 bases between. This CDR3 contains 15 residues. Germline lookup yields CDR1 KGHSH and CDR2 LQKENI. CDR3 nucleotides: TGTGCCAGCTCACCCTACCGACAGGAGAACACTGAAGCTTTCTTT. Encoded protein: CASSPYRQENTEAFF.

V and J are TRBV6-1 and TRBJ2-1; D gene uncertain. Trimming took 2 bases from V and 9 from J, leaving 14 bases between them. Germline assignment: CDR1 MNHNS and CDR2 SASEGT. The CDR3 sequence is 14 residues long. Here the CDR3 DNA reads TGTGCCAGCAGTGAAAGGGTCTTAGTGGGTGAGCAGTTCTTC. The encoded protein is CASSERVLVGEQFF.

The chain combines TRBV7-9 with TRBJ2-7; D unclear. Trimming shortened V by 1 base and J by 3 bases, and 10 bases separated the two germline ends. Germline values: CDR1 SEHNR, CDR2 FQNEAQ (reference sequence). The CDR3 runs to 14 residues. The CDR3 spells CASSLDGSRYEQYF. In DNA, the CDR3 is TGTGCCAGCAGCTTAGATGGCAGTCGCTACGAGCAGTACTTC.

This chain links TRBV11-2 with TRBJ1-1, with no clear D. Per germline, CDR1 SGHAT and CDR2 FQNNGV. This CDR3 has 13 amino acids. V was clipped by 5 bases and J by 6 bases, with 13 bases between them. CDR3 DNA sequence: TGTGCCAGCAGCCGCTTTGGTGTCCCTGAAGCTTTCTTT. It yields the protein CASSRFGVPEAFF.

This clone was detected a few times. This sequence joins TRBV28 and TRBJ1-1; no definite D call. The CDR3 is 14 amino acids. Germline CDR1 reads MDHEN; CDR2 reads SYDVKM. V gave up 6 bases and J gave up 1 base, with 12 bases separating them. CDR3: CASSVIQENTEAFF. CDR3 nucleotide sequence: TGTGCCAGCAGCGTAATACAAGAGAACACTGAAGCTTTCTTT. Full variable domain (missing parts from reference TRBV28 and TRBJ1-1): DVKVTQSSRYLVKRTGEKVFLECVQDMDHENMFWYRQDPGLGLRLIYFSYDVKMKEKGDIPEGYSVSREKKERFSLILESASTNQTSMYLCASSVIQENTEAFFGQGTRLTVV.

This clone was seen a few times. The chain carries TRBV19 and TRBJ2-7; 9 bases are a match to TRBD1. The CDR3 loop spans 14 amino acids. Germline V lookup: CDR1 LNHDA, CDR2 SQIVND (reference sequence). V shed 3 bases, J shed 3 bases, and the junction held 3 bases outside the gene matches. This CDR3 reads CASSMRDRVYEQYF. For the CDR3, the DNA is TGTGCCAGTAGTATGCGGGACAGGGTCTACGAGCAGTACTTC.

CDR3 nucleotide sequence: TGTGCCAGCAGTACCCCGACAGGTACCTACGAGCAGTACTTC. It specifies CASSTPTGTYEQYF. The chain has TRBV27 and TRBJ2-7, with a possible D match to TRBD1 (6 bases). The CDR3 is made up of 14 amino acids. Germline V gene data show CDR1 as MNHEY and CDR2 as SMNVEV (reference sequence). Trimming removed 5 bases from V and 2 bases from J, with 13 bases in between.

This clone came up once. V is TRBV7-2 and J is TRBJ1-1; D unclear. V was trimmed by 4 bases and J by 3 bases, leaving 12 bases between them. This CDR3 contains 14 residues. Germline assignment: CDR1 SGHTA and CDR2 FQGNSA. The chain's CDR3 is CASSSLGSYTEAFF. The DNA for the CDR3 is TGTGCCAGCAGCTCATTAGGATCCTACACTGAAGCTTTCTTT.

J is TRBJ1-4 and V is TRBV7-6; 9 positions agree with TRBD1. This CDR3 has 14 residues. V lost 6 bases to trimming and J lost 8 bases; unmatched junction nucleotides: 7. Per the germline V gene, CDR1 is SGHVS and CDR2 is FNYEAQ. DNA for the CDR3: TGTGCCAGCAGTTTCGGGACAGGGTACGAAAAACTGTTTTTT. This translates into CASSFGTGYEKLFF. Using reference TRBV7-6 and TRBJ1-4 for the parts outside the CDR3, the full variable domain is GAGVSQSPRYKVTKRGQDVALRCDPISGHVSLYWYRQALGQGPEFLTYFNYEAQQDKSGLPNDRFSAERPEGSISTLTIQRTEQRDSAMYRCASSFGTGYEKLFFGSGTQLSVL.

This chain uses TRBV30 with TRBJ1-6; TRBD1 aligns across 7 bases. V trimming: 5 bases; J trimming: 0 bases; junction bases outside the gene matches: 4. The CDR3 extends over 15 amino acids. Germline values: CDR1 GTSNPN, CDR2 SVGIG (reference sequence). CDR3 protein: CAWDAGGSYNSPLHF. The CDR3 DNA follows: TGTGCCTGGGATGCAGGGGGCTCCTATAATTCACCCCTCCACTTT.

The chain employs TRBV19 and TRBJ1-3, with a weak D call TRBD1 (6 bases). The CDR3 is 15 residues long. With 6 bases removed from V and 0 bases from J, the gap between germline ends came to 12 bases. The germline gives CDR1 LNHDA, CDR2 SQIVND (reference sequence). The CDR3 region is CASRKQGGSGNTIYF. The DNA of the CDR3 is TGTGCCAGTAGGAAACAGGGAGGCTCTGGAAACACCATATATTTT. Supplemented by reference TRBV19 and TRBJ1-3, the full variable domain reads DGGITQSPKYLFRKEGQNVTLSCEQNLNHDAMYWYRQDPGQGLRLIYYSQIVNDFQKGDIAEGYSVSREKKESFPLTVTSAQKNPTAFYLCASRKQGGSGNTIYFGEGSWLTVV.

The chain joins TRBV19 to TRBJ1-5, with D unclear. Germline V gives CDR1 LNHDA, CDR2 SQIVND (reference sequence). This CDR3 has 13 residues. V was clipped by 5 bases and J by 3 bases, with 8 bases between them. CDR3 DNA sequence: TGTGCCAGTAGTGCCGGCCTCAATCAGCCCCAGCATTTT. Protein product: CASSAGLNQPQHF. Based on the CDR3 plus reference TRBV19 and TRBJ1-5, the full variable domain is DGGITQSPKYLFRKEGQNVTLSCEQNLNHDAMYWYRQDPGQGLRLIYYSQIVNDFQKGDIAEGYSVSREKKESFPLTVTSAQKNPTAFYLCASSAGLNQPQHFGDGTRLSIL.

This clone rates as hyperexpanded. The gene calls are TRBV7-9 and TRBJ2-5, with 10 bases identical to TRBD1. V shed 4 bases and J 3 bases; nucleotides not matched to a gene: 2. From germline, CDR1 is SEHNR and CDR2 FQNEAQ (reference sequence). CDR3 length: 14 amino acids. CDR3 sequence (DNA): TGTGCCAGCAGCTCGACAGGGGGCGAAGAGACCCAGTACTTC. Its translation is CASSSTGGEETQYF.

This clone appeared a single time. This chain joins TRBV6-1 and TRBJ1-2; no firm D call. CDR1 and CDR2 (germline): MNHNS, SASEGT. The V and J ends lost 6 bases and 2 bases respectively, with 10 bases between them. The length of the CDR3 is 13 residues. CDR3 sequence reads: CASRWTTNYGYTF. The CDR3 bases are TGTGCCAGCAGATGGACTACAAACTATGGCTACACCTTC.

The chain carries TRBV11-2 and TRBJ1-6; D gene unclear. Germline assignment: CDR1 SGHAT and CDR2 FQNNGV. CDR3 length equals 17 residues. Trimming shortened V by 4 bases and J by 2 bases, and 15 bases separated the two germline ends. Here the CDR3 DNA reads TGTGCCAGCAGCTCAAGTAGGTCAAAGACCTATAATTCACCCCTCCACTTT. Its protein is CASSSSRSKTYNSPLHF.

This chain links TRBV2 with TRBJ1-1, with D maybe TRBD1 (6 bases). V was trimmed by 3 bases and J by 3 bases, leaving 11 bases between them. CDR1 and CDR2 (germline): SNHLY, FYNNEI. This CDR3 comprises 14 residues. CDR3 nucleotide sequence: TGTGCCAGCAGTGATTCAGGGGCGGACACTGAAGCTTTCTTT. Its protein product is CASSDSGADTEAFF.

The chain employs TRBV7-9 and TRBJ1-2; weak D call: TRBD1 (5 bases). Germline V gene sequence: CDR1 SEHNR, CDR2 FQNEAQ (reference sequence). V was clipped by 4 bases and J by 8 bases, with 23 bases between them. This CDR3 is 16 amino acids long. CDR3 loop: CASSSTHEPGPPGYTF. CDR3 nucleotide sequence: TGTGCCAGCAGCTCAACGCACGAGCCGGGACCCCCGGGCTACACCTTC. Full variable domain (remainder filled in from reference TRBV7-9 and TRBJ1-2): DTGVSQNPRHKITKRGQNVTFRCDPISEHNRLYWYRQTLGQGPEFLTYFQNEAQLEKSRLLSDRFSAERPKGSFSTLEIQRTEQGDSAMYLCASSSTHEPGPPGYTFGSGTRLTVV.

V and J are TRBV9 and TRBJ1-6, with D possibly matching TRBD1 (5 bases). There are 16 residues in the CDR3. V dropped 4 bases and J dropped 10 bases, with 21 bases sitting between them. Per the germline V gene, CDR1 is SGDLS and CDR2 is YYNGEE. The CDR3 DNA follows: TGTGCCAGCAGCCCCCTGGGGGGAGGGCGGCACTCACCCCTCCACTTT. Protein product: CASSPLGGGRHSPLHF.

The chain employs TRBV5-4 and TRBJ1-4; 7 positions match TRBD1. The CDR3 totals 15 residues. Germline CDR1 reads SGHNT; CDR2 reads YYREEE (reference sequence). With V trimmed by 4 bases and J by 5 bases, 8 bases remained unmatched. The CDR3 nucleotides are TGTGCCAGCAGCAAGAAGGGACAGCAGAATGAAAAACTGTTTTTT. Protein: CASSKKGQQNEKLFF.

The gene calls are TRBV28 and TRBJ1-1; tentatively, D is TRBD1 (5 bases). The V and J ends lost 6 bases and 1 base respectively, with 9 bases between them. CDR3 length: 13 residues. CDR1 is MDHEN and CDR2 is SYDVKM in the germline V gene. CDR3 coding DNA: TGTGCCAGCAGAAGCGGACAGAACACTGAAGCTTTCTTT. Its protein product is CASRSGQNTEAFF.

This clone was detected only once. V usage is TRBV5-1 and J usage is TRBJ2-3; the match to TRBD1 covers 8 bases. Germline V gene data show CDR1 as SGHRS and CDR2 as YFSETQ. There are 15 residues in the CDR3. V lost 3 bases, J lost 6 bases, and 9 bases stayed unmatched. The chain's CDR3 is CASSYGQGRLDTQYF. CDR3 DNA: TGCGCCAGCAGCTACGGACAGGGAAGGTTGGATACGCAGTATTTT.

This clone was picked up one time. This chain links TRBV18 with TRBJ1-5; possible D gene TRBD1, 5 bases. Germline assignment: CDR1 KGHSH and CDR2 LQKENI. The CDR3 is made up of 14 amino acids. The V end was cut by 3 bases, the J end by 4 bases, with 10 bases between. CDR3 nucleotide sequence: TGTGCCAGCTCACCGTCGTGGGGGAATCAGCCCCAGCATTTT. Translated: CASSPSWGNQPQHF.

DNA for the CDR3: TGTGCCAGCAGCCAGTACACAGGGGATTTAGGTGGCTACACCTTC. Encoded protein: CASSQYTGDLGGYTF. The rearrangement links TRBV7-8 to TRBJ1-2, with TRBD1 identical over 7 bases. The CDR3 is 15 amino acids. Germline trimming cut 5 bases from V and 7 bases from J; bases unmatched to any gene: 13. Germline values: CDR1 SGHVS, CDR2 FQNEAQ.

The chain uses TRBV9 and TRBJ2-7, with 7 bases aligning to TRBD1. Germline CDR1 reads SGDLS; CDR2 reads YYNGEE. The CDR3 has 16 residues. J lost 4 bases, V lost 5 bases, and 15 bases had no gene match. The CDR3 DNA follows: TGTGCCAGCAGTCGAGCGACCAGACAGGGACCTTACGAGCAGTACTTC. This codes for CASSRATRQGPYEQYF.